This T cell receptor (beta chain) originates from a study of CD8 T cells in Susac syndrome. Study results and limitations: It was acknowledged by the study that relatively few individuals were included in its TCR sequencing and HLA analysis.

The authors reverse transcribed 0.5 to 1 ug RNA with random hexamers. The TCR beta CDR3 was amplified by immunoSEQ multiplex PCR across 54 Vbeta, 13 Jbeta. TCRdb used MiXCR to reprocess the immunoSEQ multiplex PCR reads, holding one entry per CDR3 protein. This sample has 180,000 or so distinct CDR3 sequences; approximately 94% occur once, and the top ten carry 0.093%. Treatment-naive patients with stable or active relapsing-remitting disease served as multiple sclerosis controls. TEMRA cells were enriched by FACS, while CD8+ and CD4+ T cells were obtained through a negative isolation that was performed magnetically. Note on this clonotype: Its antigen is still unknown.

This CDR3 spans 18 amino acids. V was cut by 1 base and J by 4 bases, with 22 bases left in between. Germline V gene lookup returns CDR1 DFQATT and CDR2 SNEGSKA (reference sequence). Material: CD4+ T cells from PBMCs. The chain recombines TRBV20-1 with TRBJ2-2; D is perhaps TRBD2 (7 bases). This clonotype was sampled from a human donor with multiple sclerosis. CDR3 region: CSARGGGPFAEATGELFF. CDR3 nucleotide sequence: TGCAGTGCTAGAGGGGGGGGCCCTTTCGCTGAGGCCACCGGGGAGCTGTTTTTT.